This TCR beta chain was sequenced in a study of naive and memory T cell subsets. The germline V gene encodes CDR1 MNHNS and CDR2 SASEGT. Between the trimmed V and J ends, which lost 4 bases and 3 bases, there was a span of 16 bases. The CDR3 runs to 15 residues. This clonotype was seen at least ten times. Treatment noted: skin biopsy from PPD injection site in Mantoux-positive individual. An oligonucleotide containing a UMI was ligated to the 3' end of TCR cDNA. Amplification of ligated cDNA took four PCR rounds with SP2 and nested alpha and beta constant primers. TCRdb analysed the UMI-ligation and nested PCR reads with MiXCR anew, one entry per CDR3 protein. The repertoire holds about 37,000 distinct CDR3 sequences, with approximately 11% as singletons.

J is TRBJ2-7 and V is TRBV6-1; maybe TRBD2 (5 bases). The sequence was collected from an adult in good health. This sample comprised skin, obtained from a tuberculin skin test site. CDR3 loop: CASSARPAGDYEQYF. The CDR3, as DNA: TGTGCCAGCAGTGCGAGGCCCGCCGGGGACTACGAGCAGTACTTC.